This note documents a single T cell receptor (beta chain) sequence. Its target is not known. The protocol was immunoSEQ multiplex PCR, while the TCRdb copy is restricted to in-frame clones and leaves out a portion. Of 300,000 to 400,000 clones in the sample, 85% were seen once. These data come from a study of Ad26.COV2.S vaccination and SARS-CoV-2 variants. Treatment specified: about 20 received Ad26.COV2.S at low or high dose, single or two shots; about 5 received placebo; per-sample allocation not given. Vaccine and placebo recipients were sampled on day 63 after the first injection. V gave up 0 bases and J gave up 2 bases; unmatched junction bases: 11. This CDR3 spans 18 amino acids. The germline V gene encodes CDR1 SGHVS and CDR2 FQNEAQ. Study-wide points: Overall T cell responses may have been underestimated by the analyses of TCR breadth and depth. A substantial breadth of spike-specific CD8+ and CD4+ T cell responses after vaccination has been reported. Comparable non-spike TCR breadth was observed in vaccine and placebo recipients.

This specimen consisted of peripheral blood, obtained in a trial of Ad26.COV2.S vaccine versus placebo. The rearrangement uses TRBV7-8 and TRBJ2-7, with 9 bases identical to TRBD1. This clonotype was sampled from a person between 18 and 59 years old who received the Ad26.COV2.S COVID-19 vaccine or a placebo. The CDR3: CASSLAMTGTGKPYEQYF. CDR3 DNA sequence: TGTGCCAGCAGCTTAGCGATGACCGGGACAGGGAAACCCTACGAGCAGTACTTC.